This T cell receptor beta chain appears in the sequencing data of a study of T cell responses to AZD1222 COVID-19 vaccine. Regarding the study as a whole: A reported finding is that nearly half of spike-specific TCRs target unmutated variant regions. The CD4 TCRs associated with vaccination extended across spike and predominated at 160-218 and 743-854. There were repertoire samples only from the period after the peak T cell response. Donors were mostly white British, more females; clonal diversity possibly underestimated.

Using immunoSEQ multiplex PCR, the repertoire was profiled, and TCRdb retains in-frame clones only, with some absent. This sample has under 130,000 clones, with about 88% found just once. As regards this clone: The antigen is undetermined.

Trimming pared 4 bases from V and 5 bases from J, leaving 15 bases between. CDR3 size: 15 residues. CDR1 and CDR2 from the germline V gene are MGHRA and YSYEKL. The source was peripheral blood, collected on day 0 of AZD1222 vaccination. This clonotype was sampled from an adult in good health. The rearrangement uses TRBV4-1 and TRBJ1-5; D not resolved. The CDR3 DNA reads TGCGCCAGCAGCCTCCCCCGGGAGTTGGATCAGCCCCAGCATTTT. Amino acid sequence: CASSLPRELDQPQHF.